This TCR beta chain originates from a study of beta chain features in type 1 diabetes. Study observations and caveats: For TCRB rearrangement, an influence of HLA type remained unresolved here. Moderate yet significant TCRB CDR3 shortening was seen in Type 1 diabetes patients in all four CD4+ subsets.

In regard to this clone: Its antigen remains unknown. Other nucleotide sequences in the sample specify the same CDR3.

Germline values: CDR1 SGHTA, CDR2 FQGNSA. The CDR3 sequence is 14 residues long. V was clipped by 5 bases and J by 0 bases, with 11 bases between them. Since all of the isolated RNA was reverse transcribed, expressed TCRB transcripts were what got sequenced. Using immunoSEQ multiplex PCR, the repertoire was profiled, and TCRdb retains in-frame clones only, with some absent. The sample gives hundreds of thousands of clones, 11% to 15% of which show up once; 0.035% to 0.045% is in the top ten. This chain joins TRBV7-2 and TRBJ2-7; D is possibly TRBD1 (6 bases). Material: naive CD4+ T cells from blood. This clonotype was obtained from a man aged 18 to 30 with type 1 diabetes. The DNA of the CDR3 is TGTGCCAGCAGCCCTCAGGGGAGCTCCTACGAGCAGTACTTC. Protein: CASSPQGSSYEQYF.